The 11 T cell receptor beta chains below come from one sample, sequenced in a study of identical twins' blood T cells. TCRdb re-called the 5' RACE reads through MiXCR, storing one row per CDR3 protein. The table includes 300,000 to 450,000 distinct CDR3 sequences, around 30% detected once. Input material: PBMCs. The receptor set was obtained from a woman aged 18-49 years in good health.

This clonotype was seen repeatedly, ten times or more. J is TRBJ1-1 and V is TRBV29-1; tentative D call: TRBD1 (5 bases). Germline V lookup: CDR1 SQVTM, CDR2 ANQGSEA. Deletions cut 2 bases from V and 1 base from J, with 11 bases between. This CDR3 is 14 amino acids long. This CDR3 reads CSVEQGFRNTEAFF. DNA for the CDR3: TGCAGCGTTGAACAGGGATTTAGGAACACTGAAGCTTTCTTT.

The chain recombines TRBV19 with TRBJ1-1, with D possibly being TRBD1 (5 bases). The V end was cut by 8 bases, the J end by 0 bases, with 10 bases between. Germline loops: CDR1 LNHDA, CDR2 SQIVND (reference sequence). The CDR3 is 13 residues long. The CDR3 spells CASGSGLNTEAFF. For the CDR3, the DNA is TGTGCCAGTGGGTCAGGGCTGAACACTGAAGCTTTCTTT.

On this clonotype itself: A much more abundant neighbour one base away suggests this may be a read error. The chain has TRBV12-5 and TRBJ1-5; 9 bases align to TRBD1. The length of the CDR3 is 17 residues. V gave up 2 bases and J gave up 2 bases; unmatched junction bases: 7. CDR1 and CDR2 from the germline V gene are LGHNT and FRNRAP. The CDR3 region has the DNA TGTGCTAGTGGTTTGACCCGGACAGGGGACGGCAATCAGCCCCAGCATTTT. Translating gives CASGLTRTGDGNQPQHF.

V gene TRBV29-1 combines with J gene TRBJ2-7, with D perhaps matching TRBD1 (6 bases). Germline V gene data show CDR1 as SQVTM and CDR2 as ANQGSEA. The CDR3 has 12 residues. Here the CDR3 reads CSIKWTAYEQYF. In nucleotides, the CDR3 is TGCAGTATAAAGTGGACAGCCTACGAGCAGTACTTC.

This clonotype was detected only a few times. This rearrangement joins TRBV6-5 to TRBJ1-5, with D perhaps matching TRBD1 (5 bases). The germline gives CDR1 MNHEY, CDR2 SVGAGI. The CDR3 contains 14 residues. V gave up 0 bases and J gave up 5 bases, with 8 bases separating them. In DNA, the CDR3 is TGTGCCAGCAGTTACTCAAGGGGAGATCAGCCCCAGCATTTT. Its translation is CASSYSRGDQPQHF.

V usage is TRBV2 and J usage is TRBJ2-5; 12 nucleotides line up with TRBD2. This CDR3 is 16 amino acids long. Germline trimming cut 5 bases from V and 1 base from J; bases unmatched to any gene: 5. Germline values: CDR1 SNHLY, CDR2 FYNNEI. Here the CDR3 DNA reads TGTGCCAGCAGTCTAGCGGGGGGGCCCCCCCAAGAGACCCAGTACTTC. It specifies CASSLAGGPPQETQYF. The full variable domain, in which reference TRBV2 and TRBJ2-5 provide the parts outside the CDR3, is EPEVTQTPSHQVTQMGQEVILRCVPISNHLYFYWYRQILGQKVEFLVSFYNNEISEKSEIFDDQFSVERPDGSNFTLKIRSTKLEDSAMYFCASSLAGGPPQETQYFGPGTRLLVL.

A few counts support this clonotype. This chain uses TRBV5-4 with TRBJ2-3; the match to TRBD1 covers 7 bases. The CDR3 runs to 15 residues. The germline V gene encodes CDR1 SGHNT and CDR2 YYREEE (reference sequence). V shed 3 bases, J shed 3 bases, and the junction held 7 bases outside the gene matches. Written as DNA, the CDR3 is TGTGCCAGCAGCTCGCGGAGACAGGGAACAGATACGCAGTATTTT. Its protein is CASSSRRQGTDTQYF.

This clonotype has ten or more counts. The rearrangement uses TRBV29-1 and TRBJ1-3; 7 nucleotides line up with TRBD1. Trimming took 7 bases from V and 0 from J; bases not matched to a gene: 6. There are 14 residues in the CDR3. The germline V gene has CDR1 SQVTM and CDR2 ANQGSEA. Here the CDR3 reads CSGIDRDSGNTIYF. CDR3 bases: TGCAGCGGGATTGACAGGGACTCTGGAAACACCATATATTTT.

V gene TRBV20-1 combines with J gene TRBJ1-2; 11 bases agree with TRBD1. Looked up from germline, CDR1 is DFQATT and CDR2 is SNEGSKA (reference sequence). The V and J ends lost 6 bases and 8 bases, in that order; junction bases with no gene match: 11. This CDR3 spans 14 amino acids. CDR3 region: CSAAPRGQGGGYTF. The CDR3 DNA sequence: TGCAGTGCCGCACCGAGGGGACAGGGGGGCGGCTACACCTTC.

For this clonotype: Germline is not matched at one junction end, which may reflect a read error. The chain employs TRBV11-2 and TRBJ1-2; D gene ambiguous. Germline CDR1 SGHAT, CDR2 FQNNGV. The CDR3 length is 14 residues. CDR3 in DNA: TGTGCCAGCAGCTTAGATTTCGGAAACTATAGCTACACCTTC. It is translated as CASSLDFGNYSYTF.

A word on this clonotype: A much more abundant neighbour one base away suggests this may be a read error. The CDR3 is CAIGEQGEETQYF. The CDR3, as DNA: TGTGCCATCGGTGAGCAGGGGGAAGAGACCCAGTACTTC. V is TRBV10-3 and J is TRBJ2-5; 7 positions agree with TRBD1. The CDR3 contains 13 residues. In germline, CDR1 is ENHRY, CDR2 SYGVKD.